Sequencing of this T cell receptor beta chain was carried out in a study of cytomegalovirus exposure and HLA in healthy donors (TCRdb year 2017). At the level of the whole study: In an earlier analysis of several hundred of the donors, 250 to 300 Gb of sequence data and 117 million unique TCR beta sequences from about 180 million T cells were reported. Roughly 310 gigabases of sequencing data and 70 million to 100 million unique TCR sequences were included in an early release covering around 650 HLA-typed donors. Among the roughly 430 genotyped donors, around 81% belonged to the genetic ancestry cluster associated with self-reported Caucasian donors. The study aimed to test whether signatures of past pathogen exposure could be identified by cataloging public T cell receptors. Using immunosequencing, the study profiled T cell repertoires from approximately 700 subjects and related those repertoires to cytomegalovirus serostatus. Besides the first cohort of some 670 subjects, a separate validation cohort made up of 120 different subjects was used. To predict cytomegalovirus infection status, the study combined high-throughput TCR immunosequencing, statistical association of individual TCRs with disease status, and machine learning. To study patterns of TCR occurrence, a later analysis re-analyzed previously published TCR beta repertoires from around 670 donors and added high-resolution HLA genotyping. Rather than drawing on any new phenotypic data, the later analysis identified candidate immune exposures from TCR beta sequences and the way those sequences occurred across donors. In an earlier analysis of roughly 600 of the donors, high-throughput TCR beta sequencing was used to judge whether each TCR beta V gene segment behaved as functional or pseudogenic. Donor age, sex, ethnicity and CMV serostatus were collected together with the repertoire data. A later genetic analysis took genome-wide SNP genotypes for 398 of the 666 donors and used that subset as a discovery cohort. All discovery cohort repertoires had been generated on a single sequencing platform. HLA typing included class I and class II loci at four-digit resolution. Typing coverage differed by locus: A, B, C, DRB1 and DQB1 were typed in roughly 620-630 donors, DQA1 in roughly 510, DPA1 in 606, and DPB1 in around 440. Several DR-DQ haplotypes were handled as single units for association and clustering because linkage in the cohort was strong. Among around 400 genotyped donors of the cohort, an average of approximately 240,000 unique TCR beta nucleotide sequences were sequenced per donor, roughly 18% of them non-productive. Study-level results and caveats: This cohort had only TCR beta chains sequenced, and the lack of alpha or paired-chain data limited which features could be detected. The classifier was reported to diagnose cytomegalovirus status with high specificity and sensitivity in both the original cohort and the validation cohort. For the cohort, immune exposure information was limited to CMV serostatus. A further reported finding was that TCR beta sequences accurately predicted the HLA-A and HLA-B alleles for most subjects in the first cohort. The study gave a list of 150 to 200 TCR beta chains associated with cytomegalovirus. Because HLA typing was unavailable for some donors at each locus, only the typed subset was used in association tests. Strong co-occurrence of HLA alleles, especially DR and DQ, made assigning TCR associations to individual alleles difficult. Broadly in line with IMGT annotations, most TCR beta V segments showed up in productive rearrangements about 90% or about 30% of the time in an earlier analysis of some 590 of the donors. Correlated functional status among segregating V segments might reflect linkage disequilibrium, but an unknown experimental factor could not be ruled out. The earlier analysis of 587 of the donors excluded roughly 16 rarely observed V segments, including chromosome 9 orphons, because counts were too low. According to a later analysis, most CMV-associated TCR beta chains appeared to be HLA-restricted, and the HLA associations seemed to be driven largely by CMV exposure. According to a later genetic analysis, donors in an Asian-associated ancestry cluster had fewer N-insertions in productive TCRs than the approximately 700-donor mean. Sequencing depth was assumed to be roughly uniform across donors in the presence/absence analyses, though that assumption may not hold. Specific HLA alleles were associated with 15,000 to 20,000 TCR beta sequences at a false discovery rate of 0.05 in a later analysis. According to the authors, the approach could potentially be generalized to other disease states and immunological phenotypes. A cluster of highly shared sequence variants was judged likely to represent a technical artifact of the sequencing pipeline. V-gene and J-gene trimming of TCR beta chains was associated with a missense DCLRE1C variant in a later genetic analysis, and the association was replicated in an independent cohort. According to a later analysis, TCR association rates differed among HLA loci, with DRB1 alleles showing the most associated TCRs and HLA-C alleles showing the fewest. In a later analysis, several top co-occurrence clusters were reported to appear linked to parvovirus B19, influenza, CMV and Epstein-Barr virus. In vitro tests confirmed that three of the cytomegalovirus-associated TCR beta chains recognize cytomegalovirus antigens. Compared with equally common non-associated chains, HLA-associated TCR beta chains in a later analysis were more clonally expanded and had lower generation probabilities. The 87-base-pair reads could not distinguish some IMGT-functional V segments, including TRBV6-2 and TRBV6-3, so those segments were excluded. Across donors, most TCR sequences were observed very rarely, whereas some public TCRs were present in many individuals.

As regards this clone: This receptor's antigen is unknown. No base qualities exist here, and no much larger clone lies one base off it.

Library prep was done by the immunoSEQ multiplex PCR assay. For the multiplex PCR, a mixture combining 60 forward primers for TCR Vbeta segments and 13 reverse primers for TCR Jbeta segments was used. The CDR3 region of rearranged TCR beta genes was amplified from genomic DNA with a multiplex PCR assay. The amplified TCR beta libraries were sequenced on the Illumina HiSeq System as 87-base-pair reads. In the authors' own workflow: A later analysis tallied around 87 million unique TCR beta chains across the 666 repertoires, and about 10 million of those chains were shared by two or more donors. To remove PCR and sequencing errors, raw reads were error-corrected and collapsed into unique sequences using a nearest-neighbor algorithm that merged closely related sequences. CDR3 sequences were aligned to IMGT reference sequences to assign V, D and J gene segments. For a sequence to be retained, a match of at least six nucleotides was required to both a V gene segment and a J gene segment. A rearrangement counted as productive if the CDR3 had no stop codons and remained in frame with V and J, and every other rearrangement counted as non-productive. Following IMGT convention, CDR3 was defined as the stretch from the second conserved V-encoded cysteine to the conserved J-encoded phenylalanine. In an earlier analysis of just under 600 of the donors, sequences lacking an unambiguous match to a single V gene segment were excluded. An earlier analysis of about 600 of the donors called V segments functional above 56.7% productive rearrangements and segregating when the between-donor standard deviation exceeded 5%. A statistical classification framework was built to diagnose cytomegalovirus status from the catalog of TCR beta chain sequences. A later analysis assigned V and J genes by comparing TCR nucleotide sequences with IMGT/GENE-DB human TR gene sequences. In a later analysis, CDR3 sequences and most-parsimonious VDJ recombination scenarios were assigned using the TCRdist pipeline. A later analysis defined each TCR beta chain by its CDR3 amino acid sequence plus V-gene family, and excluded reads lacking a unique V-gene family. As a way to deal with suspected cross-contamination and a sequencing artifact, a later analysis dropped approximately 590 nucleotide sequences that were highly shared and had low generation probability. In a later analysis, a clonal expansion index for each public chain was calculated from normalized within-repertoire ranks of inferred template counts. Generation probabilities in a later analysis came from a VDJ recombination model fitted to out-of-frame rearrangements, and those results were checked against IGoR. In a later analysis, TCR-TCR, TCR-HLA and TCR-CMV co-occurrence was scored with hypergeometric tests, and a repertoire-size bias correction was applied to TCR pairs. To estimate false discovery rates, a later analysis permuted the HLA or CMV assignments 20 times. A later analysis grouped co-occurring TCRs with DBSCAN, adding TCRdist sequence similarity when clustering within HLA-allele-positive subsets. Co-occurrence clustering excluded repertoires with fewer than 30,000 or more than 120,000 public chains, plus five with anomalous nucleotide sharing. The clones in this table, taken by TCRdb from immuneACCESS, are in-frame only. Not every clone is retained; where verified, under half of the shortfall comes from an unresolved V gene, and the cause of the rest is unknown. The DNA gave D and trimming, while V, J and clone size come from that table. The sample table holds 110,000 to 150,000 clones, of which about 80% were seen once. The ten biggest clones cover about 4.4% of the sample.

The cohort comprised 710 or so healthy bone marrow donors. At the time of sampling, all cohort members were nominally healthy, though unrecorded immune exposures were likely present. The donor tested CMV seronegative, placing the donor among the 350 or so seronegative members of the cohort. A peripheral blood sample was provided by each donor, and peripheral blood mononuclear cells were used for TCR beta sequencing. Genomic DNA extraction from the blood cell samples was performed with the Qiagen DNeasy Blood Extraction Kit. V lost 4 bases and J lost 1 base; the stretch between them is 11 bases long. CDR1 is given as SGHTS and CDR2 as YDEGEE, both from the germline V gene. The CDR3 covers 14 residues, taking in both the cysteine and the phenylalanine. Left in the record is the CDR3 DNA by itself, 42 bases read in frame from the first base.

Material for sequencing was PBMCs. This TCR was sampled from a man in his forties in good health and CMV-seronegative. Recombination linked TRBV5-8 to TRBJ1-2, with the D gene not confidently named. The nucleotide sequence is given as TGTGCCAGCAGCCCCCGGCGGTTTAACTATGGCTACACCTTC. Its amino acids are CASSPRRFNYGYTF.